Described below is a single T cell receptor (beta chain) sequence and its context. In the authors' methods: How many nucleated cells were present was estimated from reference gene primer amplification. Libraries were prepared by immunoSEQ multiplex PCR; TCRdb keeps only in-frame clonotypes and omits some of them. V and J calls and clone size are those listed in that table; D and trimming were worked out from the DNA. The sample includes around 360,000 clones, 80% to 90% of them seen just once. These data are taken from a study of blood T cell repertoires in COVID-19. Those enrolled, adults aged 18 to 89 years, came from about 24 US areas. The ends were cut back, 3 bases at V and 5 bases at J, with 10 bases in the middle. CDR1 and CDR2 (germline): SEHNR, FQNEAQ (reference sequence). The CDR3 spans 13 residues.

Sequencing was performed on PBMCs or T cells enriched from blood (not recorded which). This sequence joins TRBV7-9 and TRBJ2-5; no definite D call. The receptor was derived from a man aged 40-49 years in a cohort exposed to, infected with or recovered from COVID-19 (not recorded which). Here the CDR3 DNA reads TGTGCCAGCAGCTTGGGCTGGGCGGAGACCCAGTACTTC. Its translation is CASSLGWAETQYF.